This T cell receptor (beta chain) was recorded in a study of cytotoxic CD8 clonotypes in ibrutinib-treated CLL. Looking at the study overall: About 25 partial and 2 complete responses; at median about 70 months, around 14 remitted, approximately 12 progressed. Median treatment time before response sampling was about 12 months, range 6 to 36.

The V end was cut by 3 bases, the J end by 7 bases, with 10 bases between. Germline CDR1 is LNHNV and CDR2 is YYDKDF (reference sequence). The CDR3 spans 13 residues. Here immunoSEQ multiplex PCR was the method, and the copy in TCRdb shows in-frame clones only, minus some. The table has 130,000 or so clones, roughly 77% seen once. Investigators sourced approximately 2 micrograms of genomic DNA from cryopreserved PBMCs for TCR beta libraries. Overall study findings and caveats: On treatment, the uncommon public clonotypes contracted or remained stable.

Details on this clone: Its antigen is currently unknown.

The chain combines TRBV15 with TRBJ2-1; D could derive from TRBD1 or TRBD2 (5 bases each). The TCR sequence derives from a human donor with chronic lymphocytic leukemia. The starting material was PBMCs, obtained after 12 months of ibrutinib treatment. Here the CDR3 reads CATSRRAGNEQFF. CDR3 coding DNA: TGTGCCACCAGCAGGAGGGCAGGGAATGAGCAGTTCTTC.